This passage covers 29 T cell receptor beta chains from one sample sequenced in a study of blood T cell repertoires in COVID-19. Profiled with immunoSEQ multiplex PCR; TCRdb holds only in-frame clones, not every one. This table holds 150,000 to 180,000 clones, around 83% found once. Source material: peripheral blood. Receptor source: a woman between 55 and 75 years old with COVID-19, enrolled during active disease.

This chain links TRBV7-3 with TRBJ1-2, with 8 bases aligning to TRBD1. J lost 9 bases, V lost 6 bases, and 12 bases had no gene match. Germline loops: CDR1 SGHTA, CDR2 FQGTGA. This CDR3 comprises 14 residues. The CDR3 DNA reads TGTGCCAGCAGTTACGATACCGGGACAGGCAGCTACACCTTC. It codes for CASSYDTGTGSYTF.

CDR3 sequence reads: CASSLGTSGGGANVLTF. The CDR3 region has the DNA TGTGCCAGCTCACTGGGGACTAGCGGAGGTGGGGCCAACGTCCTGACTTTC. The chain couples TRBV18 to TRBJ2-6, with 11 bases that match TRBD2. The germline CDR1 and CDR2 sequences are KGHSH and LQKENI. The CDR3 runs 17 residues. J was trimmed by 3 bases and V by 4 bases; bases with no gene match: 5.

The chain links TRBV6-5 to TRBJ1-5, with D perhaps matching TRBD1 (5 bases). Germline CDR1 MNHEY, CDR2 SVGAGI. With 2 bases removed from V and 6 bases from J, the gap between germline ends came to 17 bases. This CDR3 is built from 16 residues. CDR3 in DNA: TGTGCCAGCAGTTACCAGGCAGGGCCCCTGCTTCAGCCCCAGCATTTT. This codes for CASSYQAGPLLQPQHF.

The V call is TRBV19, the J call TRBJ1-2; maybe TRBD1 (5 bases). Germline loops: CDR1 LNHDA, CDR2 SQIVND (reference sequence). V gave up 7 bases and J gave up 3 bases, with 18 bases separating them. This CDR3 comprises 15 residues. The CDR3 bases are TGTGCCAGTACCCCCTCGCGGGGGGACCACTATGGCTACACCTTC. It codes for CASTPSRGDHYGYTF.

The V gene is TRBV10-3, the J gene TRBJ2-2; no reliable D call. Germline V gene data show CDR1 as ENHRY and CDR2 as SYGVKD. The CDR3 length is 15 residues. V lost 3 bases to trimming and J lost 2 bases, with 10 bases between them. CDR3 nucleotide sequence: TGTGCCATCAGTGACACAAATCCAAACACCGGGGAGCTGTTTTTT. Translation: CAISDTNPNTGELFF.

This chain's CDR3 is CASNLRGGKETQYF. CDR3 nucleotides: TGTGCCAGTAATCTAAGGGGTGGAAAAGAGACCCAGTACTTC. The chain uses TRBV19 and TRBJ2-5, with D perhaps TRBD1 (5 bases). The CDR3 consists of 14 residues. Trimming stripped 7 bases from V and 3 bases from J, with 15 bases between. The germline V gene encodes CDR1 LNHDA and CDR2 SQIVND (reference sequence).

The chain joins TRBV24-1 to TRBJ1-6; no clear D gene. The CDR3 totals 13 residues. Germline values: CDR1 KGHDR, CDR2 SFDVKD. V lost 3 bases, J lost 13 bases, and 12 bases lay in between. The CDR3 DNA follows: TGTGCCACCAGTGATAACGGGGTGGGGCCCCTCCACTTT. It specifies CATSDNGVGPLHF.

The V gene is TRBV2, the J gene TRBJ1-2; D is unclear. This CDR3 has 17 residues. V lost 2 bases and J 0 bases, leaving 16 bases between the germline ends. Germline CDR1 is SNHLY and CDR2 is FYNNEI. The CDR3 nucleotides are TGTGCCAGCAGTGAATCTTACAGCTGGGCCTCTAACTATGGCTACACCTTC. Encoded protein: CASSESYSWASNYGYTF.

The chain carries TRBV4-1 and TRBJ1-3, with D hard to call. The CDR3 totals 14 residues. With 0 bases removed from V and 0 bases from J, the gap between germline ends came to 3 bases. The V gene's germline CDR1 is MGHRA and CDR2 YSYEKL. The CDR3 spells CASSQEHSGNTIYF. The CDR3 nucleotides read TGCGCCAGCAGCCAAGAACACTCTGGAAACACCATATATTTT.

The chain couples TRBV20-1 to TRBJ1-5, with 7 nucleotides matching TRBD1. Per the germline V gene, CDR1 is DFQATT and CDR2 is SNEGSKA (reference sequence). The CDR3 totals 15 residues. J gave up 1 base and V 3 bases, and 6 bases lay outside the gene matches. The CDR3 here is CSASIIQGSNQPQHF. As DNA, the CDR3 is TGCAGTGCTAGTATCATACAGGGGAGCAATCAGCCCCAGCATTTT.

V is TRBV29-1 and J is TRBJ2-1; D is unclear. V was clipped by 3 bases and J by 11 bases, with 23 bases between them. This CDR3 has 15 residues. CDR1 is SQVTM, CDR2 ANQGSEA, per germline. CDR3 in amino acids: CSVDHKLVPSLQQFF. The CDR3 coding sequence is TGCAGCGTTGACCATAAGCTAGTCCCCTCTCTCCAGCAGTTCTTC.

The table lists this clone with a count of one. The V call is TRBV5-5, the J call TRBJ2-1, with unresolved D. CDR3 length: 14 amino acids. Germline values: CDR1 SGHKS, CDR2 YYEKEE (reference sequence). V gave up 0 bases and J gave up 1 base, with 5 bases separating them. The DNA for the CDR3 is TGTGCCAGCAGCTTGGTAGTTTCCTACAATGAGCAGTTCTTC. Its protein product is CASSLVVSYNEQFF.

The chain carries TRBV19 and TRBJ1-5; D might be TRBD1 (6 bases). The CDR3 spans 15 residues. CDR1 and CDR2 from the germline V gene are LNHDA and SQIVND (reference sequence). Trimming shortened V by 5 bases and J by 2 bases, and 13 bases separated the two germline ends. In DNA form, the CDR3 reads TGTGCCAGTAGTCCGCACCACAGGGGCAATCAGCCCCAGCATTTT. Translating gives CASSPHHRGNQPQHF. Drawing the rest from reference TRBV19 and TRBJ1-5, the complete variable domain is DGGITQSPKYLFRKEGQNVTLSCEQNLNHDAMYWYRQDPGQGLRLIYYSQIVNDFQKGDIAEGYSVSREKKESFPLTVTSAQKNPTAFYLCASSPHHRGNQPQHFGDGTRLSIL.

This clone was seen once. This chain links TRBV6-5 with TRBJ1-1, with D maybe TRBD1 (5 bases). Germline lookup yields CDR1 MNHEY and CDR2 SVGAGI. The CDR3 runs to 15 residues. V was shortened by 8 bases and J by 0 bases, with 16 bases between the two germline ends. The CDR3 sequence is CASGPGGAMNTEAFF. The CDR3 nucleotides read TGTGCCAGCGGTCCGGGGGGTGCCATGAACACTGAAGCTTTCTTT.

This clone was observed once. This rearrangement joins TRBV5-6 to TRBJ1-4, with unresolved D. Germline assignment: CDR1 SGHDT and CDR2 YYEEEE. This CDR3 contains 17 residues. Trimming took off 0 bases at V and 1 base at J, with 13 bases between the two ends. CDR3 in amino acids: CASSLGRSGRTNEKLFF. The DNA of the CDR3 is TGTGCCAGCAGCTTGGGCAGGAGCGGTCGAACTAATGAAAAACTGTTTTTT.

The rearrangement joins TRBV6-5 to TRBJ1-2, with 7 bases fitting TRBD1. The V segment lost 6 bases and the J segment 4 bases; nucleotides outside the gene matches: 8. Germline CDR1 reads MNHEY; CDR2 reads SVGAGI. The CDR3 extends over 14 amino acids. CDR3 sequence (DNA): TGTGCCAGCAGCCCGGAGGGGGCAGGCTATGGCTACACCTTC. This gives the protein CASSPEGAGYGYTF.

This clone was found once. CDR3 in amino acids: CASDGGPGVRGGNQPQHF. CDR3 nucleotide sequence: TGTGCCTCAGATGGGGGCCCCGGGGTCAGGGGCGGCAATCAGCCCCAGCATTTT. The gene calls are TRBV19 and TRBJ1-5; a possible D gene is TRBD1 (6 bases). The CDR3 is made up of 18 amino acids. The germline CDR1 and CDR2 sequences are LNHDA and SQIVND (reference sequence). Trimming pared 11 bases from V and 2 bases from J, leaving 28 bases between.

The chain recombines TRBV19 with TRBJ2-3, with D maybe TRBD1 (6 bases). From germline, CDR1 is LNHDA and CDR2 SQIVND (reference sequence). The CDR3 runs to 15 residues. V dropped 4 bases and J dropped 3 bases, with 14 bases sitting between them. The CDR3: CASSKGVRGTDTQYF. The CDR3 DNA is TGTGCCAGTAGTAAAGGGGTCAGGGGAACAGATACGCAGTATTTT. The full variable domain, in which reference TRBV19 and TRBJ2-3 provide the parts outside the CDR3, is DGGITQSPKYLFRKEGQNVTLSCEQNLNHDAMYWYRQDPGQGLRLIYYSQIVNDFQKGDIAEGYSVSREKKESFPLTVTSAQKNPTAFYLCASSKGVRGTDTQYFGPGTRLTVL.

This chain links TRBV9 with TRBJ2-5; TRBD2 matches at 10 bases. V lost 4 bases to trimming and J lost 5 bases; unmatched junction nucleotides: 17. The germline CDR1 and CDR2 sequences are SGDLS and YYNGEE. This CDR3 region has 18 residues. The CDR3 region is CASSYRGTSELRGETQYF. CDR3 DNA: TGTGCCAGCAGCTATCGAGGGACTAGCGAATTAAGGGGTGAGACCCAGTACTTC.

V gene TRBV18 combines with J gene TRBJ2-2; D gene unclear. Trimming took off 4 bases at V and 5 bases at J, with 8 bases between the two ends. CDR1 is KGHSH and CDR2 is LQKENI in the germline V gene. This CDR3 comprises 13 residues. CDR3: CASSLSRTGELFF. CDR3 bases: TGTGCCAGCTCACTATCTCGGACCGGGGAGCTGTTTTTT.

V usage is TRBV11-2 and J usage is TRBJ2-1; 10 bases align to TRBD1. The V gene end was trimmed by 4 bases and the J gene end by 7 bases; junction bases not matched to a gene: 7. Germline values: CDR1 SGHAT, CDR2 FQNNGV. The CDR3 runs 15 residues. The CDR3 here is CASSSPGQGRNEQFF. As DNA, the CDR3 is TGTGCCAGCAGCTCGCCGGGACAGGGGAGGAATGAGCAGTTCTTC.

The table lists this clone with a few counts. The chain recombines TRBV3-1 (or the pseudogene TRBV3-2) with TRBJ1-1; 7 nucleotides agree with TRBD1. The CDR3 loop spans 12 amino acids. CDR1 LGHDT and CDR2 YNNKEL come from the germline V gene (reference sequence). The V segment lost 3 bases and the J segment 10 bases; nucleotides outside the gene matches: 5. The CDR3 region is CASSHEGGRAFF. DNA for the CDR3: TGTGCCAGCAGCCATGAAGGGGGCAGAGCTTTCTTT.

V and J are TRBV18 and TRBJ2-2; possible D gene TRBD2, 6 bases. The germline V and J ends were trimmed by 2 bases and 7 bases, with 14 bases remaining between them. From germline, CDR1 is KGHSH and CDR2 LQKENI. The CDR3 sequence is 15 residues long. CDR3 in DNA: TGTGCCAGCTCACCAACTAGCTTCCTCGGCGGGGAGCTGTTTTTT. Its protein is CASSPTSFLGGELFF.

The chain recombines TRBV5-1 with TRBJ1-2, with no clear D. Germline loops: CDR1 SGHRS, CDR2 YFSETQ. This CDR3 is 13 amino acids long. Trimming removed 4 bases from V and 2 bases from J, with 9 bases in between. The CDR3 here is CASSEHPNYGYTF. CDR3 bases: TGCGCCAGCAGCGAACACCCCAACTATGGCTACACCTTC.

The chain carries TRBV21-1 and TRBJ1-5; TRBD1 was called by the table and not checked on the DNA. TRBV21-1 is a listed pseudogene. This CDR3 comprises 15 residues. CDR3 region: CASRHQGEGNQPQHF. The CDR3 nucleotides are TGTGCCAGCAGGCACCAGGGGGAGGGCAATCAGCCCCAGCATTTT.

In this sample, this clone turned up once. The V call is TRBV19, the J call TRBJ1-5; 11 bases match TRBD1. The CDR3 runs 16 residues. Germline V gene data show CDR1 as LNHDA and CDR2 as SQIVND (reference sequence). V shed 3 bases, J shed 4 bases, and the junction held 5 bases outside the gene matches. CDR3 coding DNA: TGTGCCAGTAGTATCGGACAGGGGGCTCTTAATCAGCCCCAGCATTTT. It codes for CASSIGQGALNQPQHF.

This chain links TRBV5-4 with TRBJ2-7; TRBD2 aligns across 7 bases. V gave up 9 bases and J gave up 5 bases; unmatched junction bases: 14. This CDR3 spans 14 amino acids. Germline V CDR1 and CDR2: SGHNT, YYREEE (reference sequence). In DNA, the CDR3 is TGTGCCACCTACAGACGGACTAGGCGGGACGAGCAGTACTTC. Translated: CATYRRTRRDEQYF.

Points on this clone: Other DNA variants within this sample encode the same CDR3. The CDR3 loop is CASSGQGYGYTF. The CDR3 region has the DNA TGTGCCTCCTCGGGACAGGGCTATGGCTACACCTTC. The genes are TRBV6-5 and TRBJ1-2, with 9 nucleotides matching TRBD1. After removal of 11 bases from V and 4 bases from J, the junction contained 5 bases not matched to a gene. Per germline, CDR1 MNHEY and CDR2 SVGAGI. The CDR3 consists of 12 residues.

In nucleotides, the CDR3 is TGTGCCAGCAGTAGATCCGGGACAGGGATTGAAAAACTGTTTTTT. It translates to CASSRSGTGIEKLFF. The chain has TRBV2 and TRBJ1-4, with TRBD1 matching over 9 bases. The ends lost 5 bases at V and 7 bases at J; junction bases unmatched: 8. The CDR3 is 15 residues long. Per the germline V gene, CDR1 is SNHLY and CDR2 is FYNNEI.